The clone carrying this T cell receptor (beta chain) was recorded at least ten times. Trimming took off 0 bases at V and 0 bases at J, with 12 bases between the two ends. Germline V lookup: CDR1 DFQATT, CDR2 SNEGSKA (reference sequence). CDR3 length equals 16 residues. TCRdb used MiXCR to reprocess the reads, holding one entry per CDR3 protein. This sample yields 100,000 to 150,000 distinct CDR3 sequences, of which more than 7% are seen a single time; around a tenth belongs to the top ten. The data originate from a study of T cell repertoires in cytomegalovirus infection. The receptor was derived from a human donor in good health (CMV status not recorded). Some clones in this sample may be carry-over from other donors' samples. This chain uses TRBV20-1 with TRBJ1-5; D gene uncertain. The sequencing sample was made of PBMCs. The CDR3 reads CSARDPDGLSNQPQHF. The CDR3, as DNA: TGCAGTGCTAGAGATCCCGACGGACTTAGCAATCAGCCCCAGCATTTT.